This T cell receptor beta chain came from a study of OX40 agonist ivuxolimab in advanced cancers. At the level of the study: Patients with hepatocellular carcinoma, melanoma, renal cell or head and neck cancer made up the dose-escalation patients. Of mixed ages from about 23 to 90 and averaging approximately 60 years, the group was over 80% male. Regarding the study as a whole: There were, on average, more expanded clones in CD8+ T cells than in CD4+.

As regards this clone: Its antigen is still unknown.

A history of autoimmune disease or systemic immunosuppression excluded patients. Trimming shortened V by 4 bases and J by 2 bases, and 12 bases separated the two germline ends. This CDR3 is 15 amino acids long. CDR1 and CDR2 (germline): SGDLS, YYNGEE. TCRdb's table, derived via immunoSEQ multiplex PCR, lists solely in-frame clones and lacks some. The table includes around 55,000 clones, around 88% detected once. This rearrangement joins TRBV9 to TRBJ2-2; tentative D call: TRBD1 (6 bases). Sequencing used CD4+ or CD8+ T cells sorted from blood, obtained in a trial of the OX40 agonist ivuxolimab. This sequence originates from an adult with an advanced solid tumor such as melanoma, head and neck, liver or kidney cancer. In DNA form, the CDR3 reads TGTGCCAGCAGCAGGGGGTCAGTTAACACCGGGGAGCTGTTTTTT. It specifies CASSRGSVNTGELFF.